This is a list of T cell receptor beta chains from one sample in a study of T cells in localized non-small cell lung cancer. Measured with immunoSEQ multiplex PCR; TCRdb has only the in-frame clones, and not every one. The sample has 60,000 or so clones; roughly 80% are singletons. This sample comprised PBMCs, obtained before any cancer treatment. The receptor source for this set is a man aged 40 to 70 with stage II lung adenocarcinoma. The CDR3 runs from the conserved cysteine through the conserved F or W.

CASSQQGAGNTIYF,TRBJ1-3,14,TRBV13
CASSYGTGSTEAFF,TRBJ1-1,14,TRBV6-5
CSVEGQANYGYTF,TRBJ1-2,13,TRBV29-1
CASSLVGPEDTQYF,TRBJ2-3,14,TRBV5-1
CAWAPGPNNEQFF,TRBJ2-1,13,TRBV30
CASSLIGGGRYNEQFF,TRBJ2-1,16,TRBV7-8
CASSSDRVRDTQYF,TRBJ2-3,14,TRBV7-8
CASSYSVPQDTQYF,TRBJ2-3,14,TRBV7-9
CASSQEGDTEAFF,TRBJ1-1,13,TRBV4-2
CASTSGGNTIYF,TRBJ1-3,12,TRBV6-1
CASSDWSSYNEQFF,TRBJ2-1,14,TRBV19
CASSAQGGTPHNEQFF,TRBJ2-1,16,TRBV5-4
CASSPMDRKGYGYTF,TRBJ1-2,15,TRBV18
CASSTSGTRSGVEQFF,TRBJ2-1,16,TRBV19
CASSHRAARGSVQPQHF,TRBJ1-5,17,TRBV19
CASSYVAGSADTQYF,TRBJ2-3,15,TRBV6-6
CASSEYRDQTQYF,TRBJ2-5,13,TRBV2
CSVESRFESYNEQFF,TRBJ2-1,15,TRBV29-1
CASSAGQGPGELFF,TRBJ2-2,14,TRBV5-1
CSVEGQGGWNTEAFF,TRBJ1-1,15,TRBV29-1
CASSLVSTNEKLFF,TRBJ1-4,14,TRBV5-1
CASSDGPGQRREKLFF,TRBJ1-4,16,TRBV6-1
CASTDRGGTQETQYF,TRBJ2-5,15,TRBV19
CASSGGLAGLYEQYF,TRBJ2-7,15,TRBV5-1
CASSEAVGQGTTNEKLFF,TRBJ1-4,18,TRBV6-1
CASSGLAGHSYNEQFF,TRBJ2-1,16,TRBV2
CAWSATGGPYGYTF,TRBJ1-2,14,TRBV30
CASRGLGGEGETQYF,TRBJ2-5,15,TRBV2
CASSPGRGGYEQYF,TRBJ2-7,14,TRBV18
CASSPQSSWNTEAFF,TRBJ1-1,15,TRBV18
CASSPNTVTQYF,TRBJ2-3,12,TRBV14
CASSPRQGAMNTEAFF,TRBJ1-1,16,TRBV9
CASSRDKNTGELFF,TRBJ2-2,14,TRBV18
CSVSRDRAGDEQFF,TRBJ2-1,14,TRBV29-1
CASSLDRLWIEAFF,TRBJ1-1,14,TRBV5-4
CASKAPGRMNTEAFF,TRBJ1-1,15,TRBV5-1
CASSQRWETQYF,TRBJ2-5,12,TRBV14
CASSSNFVGTEQFF,TRBJ2-1,14,TRBV7-2
CASSPRNRLAAYNEQFF,TRBJ2-1,17,TRBV18
CASSLGGSTDTQYF,TRBJ2-3,14,TRBV5-1
CASSERLAGPSYEQYF,TRBJ2-7,16,TRBV2
CASSFLTGGHTEAFF,TRBJ1-1,15,TRBV7-9
CASSSGQGQGYTF,TRBJ1-2,13,TRBV6-6
CASSARQGSYGYTF,TRBJ1-2,14,TRBV25-1
CASSTRTSGNQETQYF,TRBJ2-5,16,TRBV9
CASSSTNTEAFF,TRBJ1-1,12,TRBV18
CASTEGSYSGELFF,TRBJ2-2,14,TRBV25-1
CASSLGANQETQYF,TRBJ2-5,14,TRBV5-1
CASSPIRLAGGRETQYF,TRBJ2-5,17,TRBV28
CASSQDYEQYF,TRBJ2-7,11,TRBV18
CASSQSPGPIDGYTF,TRBJ1-2,15,TRBV5-6
CAITGTGKLTEAFF,TRBJ1-1,14,TRBV10-3